The following is a T cell receptor (beta chain) sequence with its context. This sample was included in a study of blood T cell repertoires in COVID-19. Study information: Spain, Italy and the United States supplied samples that represented acute and convalescent COVID-19. PBMCs, B-cell-depleted T cells, or T cells were the source of the cDNA or gDNA that made up the material.

Methods used by the authors: Reference gene primer amplification gave estimated nucleated cell counts. Sequencing was performed with immunoSEQ multiplex PCR; in TCRdb, only in-frame clones are kept and a portion is missing. D and trimming come from the DNA, and the V and J calls and clone size come from that table. Of 100,000 to 150,000 clones in the sample, 88% were seen once. CDR1 and CDR2 (germline): ENHRY, SYGVKD. J gave up 1 base and V 10 bases, and 9 bases lay outside the gene matches. This CDR3 contains 15 residues. The sequence was obtained from a man between 50 and 59 years old with acute or convalescent COVID-19. The chain combines TRBV10-3 with TRBJ1-2; the match to TRBD1 covers 10 bases. The sample consisted of peripheral blood. CDR3 nucleotide sequence: TGTGCCACAACACCCGGGACAGGGGTTAACTATGGCTACACCTTC. Translated: CATTPGTGVNYGYTF.